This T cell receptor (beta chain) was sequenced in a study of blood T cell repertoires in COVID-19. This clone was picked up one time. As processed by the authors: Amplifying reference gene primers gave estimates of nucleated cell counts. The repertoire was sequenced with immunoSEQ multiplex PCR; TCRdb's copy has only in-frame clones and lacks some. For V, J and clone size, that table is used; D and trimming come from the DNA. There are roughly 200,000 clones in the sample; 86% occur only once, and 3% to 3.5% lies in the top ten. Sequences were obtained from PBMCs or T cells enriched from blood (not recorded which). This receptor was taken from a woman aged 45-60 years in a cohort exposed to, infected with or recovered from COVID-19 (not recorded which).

CDR3 protein: CASSVQRGRGVGQPQHF. CDR3 nucleotide sequence: TGTGCCAGCAGCGTCCAGAGGGGGCGAGGGGTTGGTCAGCCCCAGCATTTT. The chain is built from TRBV9 and TRBJ1-5, with TRBD1 matching over 7 bases. The germline gives CDR1 SGDLS, CDR2 YYNGEE. J lost 6 bases, V lost 2 bases, and 14 bases had no gene match. This CDR3 has 17 residues.